Below, 16 T cell receptor beta chains from the same sample are listed, as sequenced in a study of cytomegalovirus exposure and HLA in healthy donors. PCR amplification relied on 60 Vbeta primers (plus 13 Jbeta primers). Only in-frame clones appear in the TCRdb table, and some are missing; sequencing was by immunoSEQ multiplex PCR. The data contain about 160,000 clones, roughly 80% of them singletons. Sequenced input: PBMCs. These receptors all come from a man in his thirties or forties in good health and CMV-seropositive.

The chain joins TRBV7-2 to TRBJ1-4, with D uncertain. CDR1 SGHTA and CDR2 FQGNSA come from the germline V gene. The CDR3 is 14 amino acids. V was shortened by 5 bases and J by 8 bases, with 15 bases between the two germline ends. This CDR3 reads CASSPQRGREKLFF. CDR3 nucleotides: TGTGCCAGCAGCCCCCAGCGGGGTCGGGAAAAACTGTTTTTT.

V is TRBV7-2 and J is TRBJ1-1; tentatively, D is TRBD1 (5 bases). The ends were cut back, 5 bases at V and 1 base at J, with 11 bases in the middle. In germline, CDR1 is SGHTA, CDR2 FQGNSA. CDR3 length: 14 amino acids. The CDR3 loop reads CASSAGRSNTEAFF. The CDR3 nucleotides read TGTGCCAGCAGCGCGGGACGGTCGAACACTGAAGCTTTCTTT.

The genes are TRBV10-1 and TRBJ2-5; TRBD1 matches at 9 bases. Unmatched junction bases numbered 10, after V lost 6 bases and J lost 5 bases. Germline V gene lookup returns CDR1 WNHNN and CDR2 SYGVQD (reference sequence). CDR3 length equals 15 residues. The CDR3: CASSFTGQGVETQYF. The DNA of the CDR3 is TGCGCCAGCAGCTTTACGGGACAGGGTGTCGAGACCCAGTACTTC.

This chain's CDR3 is CASSPRSQGKAEQYF. For the CDR3, the DNA is TGTGCCAGCAGCCCACGTTCTCAGGGGAAGGCCGAGCAGTACTTC. The rearrangement joins TRBV5-4 to TRBJ2-7; D might be TRBD1 (6 bases). CDR3 length: 15 amino acids. Trimming stripped 4 bases from V and 6 bases from J, with 20 bases between. Germline loops: CDR1 SGHNT, CDR2 YYREEE (reference sequence).

The V and J genes are TRBV28 and TRBJ1-5; maybe TRBD1 (5 bases). Looked up from germline, CDR1 is MDHEN and CDR2 is SYDVKM. V was pared by 8 bases and J by 0 bases, with 11 bases between. CDR3 length: 14 residues. The chain's CDR3 is CASEPRASNQPQHF. The CDR3 DNA reads TGTGCCAGCGAGCCCAGGGCTAGCAATCAGCCCCAGCATTTT.

The gene calls are TRBV2 and TRBJ2-2; 7 nucleotides align to TRBD1. The CDR3 has 16 residues. The junction had 6 bases not matched to a gene; V was cut back by 4 bases and J by 1 base. Germline CDR1 is SNHLY and CDR2 is FYNNEI. CDR3 coding DNA: TGTGCCAGCAGTGTATCACAGGGGTTGAACACCGGGGAGCTGTTTTTT. Residues: CASSVSQGLNTGELFF.

This clone has only a few counts. The chain is built from TRBV28 and TRBJ2-7; D ambiguous. This CDR3 is 11 amino acids long. Between the trimmed V and J ends, which lost 1 base and 9 bases, there was a span of 7 bases. In germline, CDR1 is MDHEN, CDR2 SYDVKM. Written as DNA, the CDR3 is TGTGCCAGCAGTTTATTCCAGCGGCAGTACTTC. It specifies CASSLFQRQYF.

This clone has more than one count but fewer than ten. The chain has TRBV6-4 and TRBJ2-1; 13 nucleotides line up with TRBD2. The CDR3 length is 17 residues. The J segment lost 4 bases and the V segment lost 6 bases, leaving 9 bases of the junction unmatched. CDR1 and CDR2 (germline): MRHNA, SNTAGT. CDR3 sequence: CASSPGTSGADYNEQFF. The CDR3 DNA reads TGTGCCAGCAGCCCGGGGACTAGCGGGGCCGATTACAATGAGCAGTTCTTC.

The chain couples TRBV6-1 to TRBJ2-3, with D possibly being TRBD1 (5 bases). In germline, CDR1 is MNHNS, CDR2 SASEGT. V lost 6 bases, J lost 0 bases, and 13 bases lay in between. The CDR3 loop spans 15 amino acids. CDR3 DNA sequence: TGTGCCAGCAGGGAGACAGCCGCTAGCACAGATACGCAGTATTTT. Translating it yields CASRETAASTDTQYF.

The chain links TRBV28 to TRBJ1-2; maybe TRBD1 (5 bases). V was clipped by 5 bases and J by 3 bases, with 7 bases between them. Germline lookup yields CDR1 MDHEN and CDR2 SYDVKM. This CDR3 region has 12 residues. Here the CDR3 reads CASSARDYGYTF. CDR3 nucleotide sequence: TGTGCCAGCAGTGCCAGGGACTATGGCTACACCTTC.

As for this clone: One junction end disagrees with the germline gene, perhaps due to a read error. The chain links TRBV2 to TRBJ2-1; D is ambiguous. The germline CDR1 and CDR2 sequences are SNHLY and FYNNEI. The CDR3 is made up of 11 amino acids. In nucleotides, the CDR3 is TGTGCCAGCGGGCAGTACAACGAGCAGTTCTTC. This sequence encodes CASGQYNEQFF.

This clone was seen only a few times. The rearrangement links TRBV4-1 to TRBJ1-3; possible D gene TRBD1, 5 bases. The V gene lost 1 base and the J gene lost 4 bases, with 11 bases spanning the gap. This CDR3 is built from 15 residues. Germline loops: CDR1 MGHRA, CDR2 YSYEKL. The chain's CDR3 is CASSQVAGRGNTIYF. CDR3 bases: TGCGCCAGCAGCCAAGTGGCAGGGAGGGGAAACACCATATATTTT.

The chain uses TRBV4-2 and TRBJ2-5; TRBD2 agrees at 14 bases. Trimming cost V 4 bases and J 1 base; bases outside gene matches: 5. The CDR3 covers 17 residues. Per germline, CDR1 LGHNA and CDR2 YNFKEQ. The CDR3, as DNA: TGTGCCAGCAGCCCGAGACTAGCGGGGGGGCTCCAAGAGACCCAGTACTTC. Protein: CASSPRLAGGLQETQYF.

This clone was counted only a few times. The rearrangement links TRBV28 to TRBJ2-6; possibly TRBD1 for D (6 bases). V was trimmed by 5 bases and J by 3 bases, leaving 11 bases between them. From germline, CDR1 is MDHEN and CDR2 SYDVKM. The CDR3 loop spans 15 amino acids. CDR3 in amino acids: CASSRTAGGANVLTF. The DNA of the CDR3 is TGTGCCAGCAGTCGGACAGCTGGTGGGGCCAACGTCCTGACTTTC.

V is TRBV5-4 and J is TRBJ1-1, with 8 positions matching TRBD1. Per the germline V gene, CDR1 is SGHNT and CDR2 is YYREEE (reference sequence). There are 13 residues in the CDR3. Losses at the gene ends were 5 bases for V and 9 bases for J; bases not matched to a gene: 9. The CDR3 sequence is CASRAGTGPQAFF. CDR3 DNA: TGTGCCAGCAGGGCAGGGACAGGTCCTCAAGCTTTCTTT.

The chain uses TRBV5-1 and TRBJ2-7; 8 bases fit TRBD1. V shed 4 bases and J 6 bases; nucleotides not matched to a gene: 6. Germline CDR1 and CDR2: SGHRS and YFSETQ. The CDR3 loop spans 13 amino acids. CDR3 sequence (DNA): TGCGCCAGCAGCCAAACAGGGGGGATCGAGCAGTACTTC. Its protein product is CASSQTGGIEQYF.